The TCR beta chain under discussion was sequenced for a study of blood T cell repertoires in COVID-19. The CDR3 spans 14 residues. V was clipped by 4 bases and J by 2 bases, with 12 bases between them. In germline, CDR1 is MGHDK, CDR2 SYGVNS. Sequencing was performed with immunoSEQ multiplex PCR; in TCRdb, only in-frame clones are kept and a portion is missing. This sample has 140,000 to 150,000 clones, with around 80% found just once. The sample was peripheral blood. The source of this sequence is a woman aged 60-75 years with acute or convalescent COVID-19. The V gene is TRBV25-1, the J gene TRBJ2-7; D might be TRBD2 (6 bases). This CDR3 reads CASSAWGGTYEQYF. The CDR3 bases are TGTGCCAGCAGTGCCTGGGGAGGAACCTACGAGCAGTACTTC.